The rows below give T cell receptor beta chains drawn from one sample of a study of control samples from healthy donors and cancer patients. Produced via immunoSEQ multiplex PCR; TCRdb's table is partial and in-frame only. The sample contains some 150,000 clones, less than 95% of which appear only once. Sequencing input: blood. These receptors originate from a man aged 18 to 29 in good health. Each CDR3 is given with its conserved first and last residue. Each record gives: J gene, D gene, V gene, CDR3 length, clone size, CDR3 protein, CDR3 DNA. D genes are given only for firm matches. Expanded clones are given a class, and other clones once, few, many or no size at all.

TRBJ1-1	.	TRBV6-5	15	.	CASRMTGLGNTEAFF	TGTGCCAGCAGAATGACAGGCCTAGGGAACACTGAAGCTTTCTTT
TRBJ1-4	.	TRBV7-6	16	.	CASSLEVSGPWEKLFF	TGTGCCAGCAGCTTAGAAGTCTCTGGGCCCTGGGAAAAACTGTTTTTT
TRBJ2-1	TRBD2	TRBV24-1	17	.	CATSDPRAGGSYNEQFF	TGTGCCACCAGTGACCCTCGGGCGGGAGGTTCCTACAATGAGCAGTTCTTC
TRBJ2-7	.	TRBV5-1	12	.	CASSQGLYEQYF	TGCGCCAGCAGTCAGGGACTCTACGAGCAGTACTTC
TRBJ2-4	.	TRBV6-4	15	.	CASSDVWLAKNIQYF	TGTGCCAGCAGTGACGTCTGGCTAGCCAAAAACATTCAGTACTTC
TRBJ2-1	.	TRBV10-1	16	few	CASSENLSGRSGEQFF	TGCGCCAGCAGTGAGAACTTAAGCGGCCGATCGGGTGAGCAGTTCTTC
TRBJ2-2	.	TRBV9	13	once	CASSPGPTGELFF	TGTGCCAGCAGTCCTGGCCCTACCGGGGAGCTGTTTTTT
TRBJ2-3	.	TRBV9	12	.	CASSAWTDTQYF	TGTGCCAGCAGCGCTTGGACAGATACGCAGTATTTT
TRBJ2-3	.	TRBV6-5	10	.	CASWSSTQYF	TGTGCCAGCTGGTCGTCTACGCAGTATTTT
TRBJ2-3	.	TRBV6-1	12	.	CASSPSTDTQYF	TGTGCCAGCAGCCCAAGCACAGATACGCAGTATTTT
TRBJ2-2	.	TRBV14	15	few	CASGRGGSNTGELFF	TGTGCCAGCGGAAGAGGCGGTTCGAACACCGGGGAGCTGTTTTTT
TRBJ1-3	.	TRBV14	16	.	CASSQAPGYSGNTIYF	TGTGCCAGCAGCCAAGCCCCGGGTTACTCTGGAAACACCATATATTTT
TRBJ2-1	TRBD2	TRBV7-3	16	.	CASSLQSSGASGEQFF	TGTGCCAGCAGCTTACAGTCTAGCGGGGCCTCCGGTGAGCAGTTCTTC
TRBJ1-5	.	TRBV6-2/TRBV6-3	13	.	CASSTQGRQPQHF	TGTGCCAGCAGTACTCAGGGTCGTCAGCCCCAGCATTTT
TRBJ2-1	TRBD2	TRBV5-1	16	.	CASSLEVASGGNEQFF	TGCGCCAGCAGCTTGGAAGTGGCTAGCGGGGGCAATGAGCAGTTCTTC
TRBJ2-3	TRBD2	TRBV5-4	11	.	CASSARDYQYF	TGTGCCAGCAGCGCCCGGGACTACCAGTATTTT
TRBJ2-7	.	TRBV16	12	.	CASRGDIYEQYF	TGTGCCAGCAGAGGGGACATCTACGAGCAGTACTTC
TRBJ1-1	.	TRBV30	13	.	CAWSVGSYAEAFF	TGTGCCTGGAGTGTGGGTTCTTACGCTGAAGCTTTCTTT
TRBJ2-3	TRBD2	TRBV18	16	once	CASSPRGGGAEDTQYF	TGTGCCAGCTCCCCGCGGGGCGGGGGGGCAGAAGATACGCAGTATTTT
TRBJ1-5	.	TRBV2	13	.	CASSELGTQPQHF	TGTGCCAGCAGTGAACTAGGGACTCAGCCCCAGCATTTT
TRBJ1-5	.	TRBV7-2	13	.	CASSATRDQPQHF	TGTGCCAGCAGCGCAACAAGGGATCAGCCCCAGCATTTT
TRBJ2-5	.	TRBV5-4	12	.	CASSLGPETQYF	TGTGCCAGCAGCTTGGGGCCTGAGACCCAGTACTTC
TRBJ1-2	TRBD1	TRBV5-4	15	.	CASSSGGTGTGGYTF	TGTGCCAGCAGCTCGGGAGGGACAGGGACGGGTGGCTACACCTTC
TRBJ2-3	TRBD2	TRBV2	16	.	CASSEASGGSRDTQYF	TGTGCCAGCAGTGAAGCTAGCGGGGGGTCCAGAGATACGCAGTATTTT
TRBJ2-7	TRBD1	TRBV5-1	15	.	CASSGGQGGSYEQYF	TGCGCCAGCAGCGGTGGACAGGGGGGGTCCTACGAGCAGTACTTC
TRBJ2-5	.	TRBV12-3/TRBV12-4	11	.	CASSSRGTQYF	TGTGCCAGCAGTTCACGGGGGACCCAGTACTTC
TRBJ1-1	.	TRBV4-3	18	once	CASSQESPKWGLNTEAFF	TGCGCCAGCAGCCAAGAAAGCCCCAAATGGGGCCTGAACACTGAAGCTTTCTTT
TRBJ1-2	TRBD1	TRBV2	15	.	CASSTTRQGSYGYTF	TGTGCCAGCAGTACCACACGACAGGGGTCCTATGGCTACACCTTC
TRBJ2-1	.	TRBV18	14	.	CASSPGANYNEQFF	TGTGCCAGCTCGCCCGGGGCCAACTACAATGAGCAGTTCTTC
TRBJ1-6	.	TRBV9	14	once	CASSVGQFNSPLHF	TGTGCCAGCAGCGTAGGTCAGTTCAATTCACCCCTCCACTTT
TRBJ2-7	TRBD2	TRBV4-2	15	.	CASSQQAGGLGEQYF	TGTGCCAGCAGCCAACAAGCGGGGGGGTTGGGCGAGCAGTACTTC
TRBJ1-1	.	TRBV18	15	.	CASSSSAGMNTEAFF	TGTGCCAGCTCATCGAGCGCCGGGATGAACACTGAAGCTTTCTTT
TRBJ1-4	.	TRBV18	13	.	CASSPRRNEKLFF	TGTGCCAGCTCACCACGGCGTAATGAAAAACTGTTTTTT
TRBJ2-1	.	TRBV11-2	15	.	CASSLGDGSYNEQFF	TGTGCCAGCAGCTTAGGAGACGGGTCCTACAATGAGCAGTTCTTC
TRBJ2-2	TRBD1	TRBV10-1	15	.	CASSRDRGGTGELFF	TGCGCCAGCAGTAGGGACAGGGGTGGAACCGGGGAGCTGTTTTTT
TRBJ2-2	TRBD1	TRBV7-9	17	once	CASSLAWGQTNTGELFF	TGTGCCAGCAGCTTAGCATGGGGACAGACGAACACCGGGGAGCTGTTTTTT
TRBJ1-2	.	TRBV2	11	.	CASSDGYGYTF	TGTGCCAGCAGTGATGGCTATGGCTACACCTTC
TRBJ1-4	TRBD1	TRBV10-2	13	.	CASSDRGREKLFF	TGCGCCAGCAGCGACAGGGGTAGGGAAAAACTGTTTTTT
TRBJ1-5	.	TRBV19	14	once	CASSIRRANQPQHF	TGTGCCAGTAGTATCCGCAGGGCCAATCAGCCCCAGCATTTT
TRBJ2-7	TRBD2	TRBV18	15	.	CASSPPSGGERGQYF	TGTGCCAGCTCACCACCTAGCGGGGGGGAACGAGGGCAGTACTTC
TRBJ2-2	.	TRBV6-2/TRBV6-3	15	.	CASSYYGVGTGELFF	TGTGCCAGCAGTTACTATGGGGTGGGCACCGGGGAGCTGTTTTTT
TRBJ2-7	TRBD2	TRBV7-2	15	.	CASSHGTSGAYGQYF	TGTGCCAGCAGCCACGGGACTAGCGGAGCCTACGGGCAGTACTTC
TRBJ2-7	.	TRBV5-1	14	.	CASSLQSLSYEQYF	TGCGCCAGCAGCTTACAGTCCCTCTCCTACGAGCAGTACTTC
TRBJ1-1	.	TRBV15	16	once	CATSREWGGKDTEAFF	TGTGCCACCAGCAGGGAGTGGGGGGGGAAGGACACTGAAGCTTTCTTT
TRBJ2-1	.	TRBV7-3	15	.	CASSPTSTSYNEQFF	TGTGCCAGCAGCCCGACTAGTACCTCCTACAATGAGCAGTTCTTC
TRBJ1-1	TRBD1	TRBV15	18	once	CATSRAAGTGNMNTEAFF	TGTGCCACCAGCAGAGCCGCTGGGACAGGAAACATGAACACTGAAGCTTTCTTT
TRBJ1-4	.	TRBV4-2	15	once	CASSQDRVDNEKLFF	TGTGCCAGCAGCCAAGACAGGGTGGATAATGAAAAACTGTTTTTT
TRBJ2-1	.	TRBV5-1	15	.	CASSLGGSTYNEQFF	TGCGCCAGCAGCTTGGGGGGGAGCACCTACAATGAGCAGTTCTTC